What follows are 6 T cell receptor beta chains derived from one specimen sequenced in a study of kidney transplant recipient with SARS-CoV-2 infection. Via MiXCR, TCRdb re-called the reads, giving one row per CDR3 protein. Of 200,000 to 300,000 distinct CDR3 sequences listed, 29% are singletons. Specimen: a blood sample, collected at baseline and on roughly day 110 from a kidney transplant recipient. The origin of the receptors is a male patient aged 30 to 39 who had COVID-19 and was a kidney transplant recipient. Some T cells may possibly be graft donor cells.

The rearrangement links TRBV8-2 to TRBJ2-6. TRBV8-2 is given as a pseudogene. The length of the CDR3 is 17 residues. In DNA form, the CDR3 reads TGTGGCAAAGAGTTGAGGATAACACAAAGTCGGGCCAACGTCCTGACTTTC. Amino acids: CGKELRITQSRANVLTF.

This clonotype was observed many times. The V call is TRBV11-3, the J call TRBJ1-2; D remains unclear. Germline CDR1 is SGHNT and CDR2 is YENEEA. Trimming took 5 bases from V and 4 from J, leaving 23 bases between them. The CDR3 is 17 amino acids. CDR3 sequence (DNA): TGTGCCAGCAGCACGGCACGCGATCTCGGAAAGACCTATGGCTACACCTTC. As protein: CASSTARDLGKTYGYTF.

The V gene is TRBV20-1, the J gene TRBJ2-7; TRBD2 agrees at 7 bases. CDR1 and CDR2 from the germline V gene are DFQATT and SNEGSKA (reference sequence). V lost 0 bases, J lost 8 bases, and 19 bases stayed unmatched. The CDR3 is 17 residues long. The CDR3 nucleotides read TGCAGTGCTAGAGATTTAGGGGAGGGCCTAGGTGGGGGAAAGCAGTACTTC. Its protein product is CSARDLGEGLGGGKQYF.

To note about this clonotype: Possible read error: a much larger clone is one base away. This sequence joins TRBV20-1 and TRBJ2-7, with D perhaps matching TRBD2 (5 bases). CDR3 length equals 14 residues. From germline, CDR1 is DFQATT and CDR2 SNEGSKA (reference sequence). V was cut by 6 bases and J by 3 bases, with 18 bases left in between. CDR3 in DNA: TGCAGTGCAACGAAGGCGGCGGGTGGCTACGAGCAGTACTTC. This encodes CSATKAAGGYEQYF.

This clonotype came up many times. V is TRBV19 and J is TRBJ2-1, with D possibly matching TRBD2 (6 bases). The CDR3 runs to 12 residues. V was shortened by 3 bases and J by 12 bases, with 12 bases between the two germline ends. Germline V lookup: CDR1 LNHDA, CDR2 SQIVND (reference sequence). The CDR3 DNA reads TGTGCCAGTAGTATTGGAGGGGCTTCGCAGTTCTTC. As protein: CASSIGGASQFF.

A note on this clonotype: A much larger clonotype is one base distant, so this may be a read error. The rearrangement links TRBV29-1 to TRBJ2-7, with D perhaps matching TRBD1 (6 bases). This CDR3 contains 12 residues. From germline, CDR1 is SQVTM and CDR2 ANQGSEA. The CDR3 is CSVLRGVNEQHF. CDR3 in DNA: TGCAGCGTCCTCAGGGGTGTCAACGAGCAGCACTTC.